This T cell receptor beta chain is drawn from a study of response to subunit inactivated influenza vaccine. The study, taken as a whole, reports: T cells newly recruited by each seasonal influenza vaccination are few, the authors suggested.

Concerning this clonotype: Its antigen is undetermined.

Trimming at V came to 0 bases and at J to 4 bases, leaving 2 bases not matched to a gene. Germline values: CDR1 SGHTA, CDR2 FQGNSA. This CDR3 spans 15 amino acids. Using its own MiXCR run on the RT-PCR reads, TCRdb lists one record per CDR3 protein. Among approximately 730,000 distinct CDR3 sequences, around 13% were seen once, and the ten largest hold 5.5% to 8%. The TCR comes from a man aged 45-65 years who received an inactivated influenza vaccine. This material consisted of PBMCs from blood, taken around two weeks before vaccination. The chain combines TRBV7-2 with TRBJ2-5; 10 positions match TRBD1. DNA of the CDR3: TGTGCCAGCAGCTTAGCAAGGACAGGGGGAGAGACCCAGTACTTC. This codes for CASSLARTGGETQYF.